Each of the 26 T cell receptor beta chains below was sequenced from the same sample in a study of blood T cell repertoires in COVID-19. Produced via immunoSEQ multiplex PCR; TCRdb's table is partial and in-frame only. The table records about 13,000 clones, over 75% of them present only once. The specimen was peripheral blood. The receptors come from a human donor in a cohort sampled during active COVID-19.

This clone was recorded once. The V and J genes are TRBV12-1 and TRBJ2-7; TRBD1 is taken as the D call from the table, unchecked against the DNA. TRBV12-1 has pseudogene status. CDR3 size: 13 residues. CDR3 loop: CAKPGHRTYEQYF. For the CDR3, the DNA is TGTGCCAAACCGGGACATAGAACCTACGAGCAGTACTTC.

This CDR3 reads CASSVRRTGEKLFF. In DNA, the CDR3 is TGTGCCAGCAGCGTGAGACGGACAGGAGAAAAACTGTTTTTT. The J gene is TRBJ1-4, the V gene TRBV9; 7 bases match TRBD1. Germline V gene sequence: CDR1 SGDLS, CDR2 YYNGEE. This CDR3 comprises 14 residues. J lost 8 bases, V lost 2 bases, and 6 bases had no gene match.

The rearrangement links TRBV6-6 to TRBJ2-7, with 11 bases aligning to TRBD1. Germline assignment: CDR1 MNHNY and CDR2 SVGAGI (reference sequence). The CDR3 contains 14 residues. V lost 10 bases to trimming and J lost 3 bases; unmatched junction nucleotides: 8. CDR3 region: CATSYGTGGYEQYF. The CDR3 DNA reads TGTGCCACCTCATACGGGACAGGGGGCTACGAGCAGTACTTC.

The CDR3 sequence: CAWSVSTIYQETQYF. Here the CDR3 DNA reads TGTGCCTGGAGTGTATCGACAATTTACCAAGAGACCCAGTACTTC. V and J are TRBV30 and TRBJ2-5; no firm D call. The CDR3 contains 15 residues. V lost 0 bases and J lost 0, with 11 bases in between. Per the germline V gene, CDR1 is GTSNPN and CDR2 is SVGIG (reference sequence).

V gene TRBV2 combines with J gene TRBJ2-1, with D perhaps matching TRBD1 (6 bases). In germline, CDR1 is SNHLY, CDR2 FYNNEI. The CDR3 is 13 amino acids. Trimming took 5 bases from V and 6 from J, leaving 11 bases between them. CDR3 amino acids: CASSHRVSNEQFF. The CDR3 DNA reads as TGTGCCAGCAGTCACAGGGTTTCCAATGAGCAGTTCTTC.

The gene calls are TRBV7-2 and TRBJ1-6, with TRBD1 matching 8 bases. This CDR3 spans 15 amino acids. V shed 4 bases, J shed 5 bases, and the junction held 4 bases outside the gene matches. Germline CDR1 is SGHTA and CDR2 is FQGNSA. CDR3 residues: CASSWAGGDNSPLHF. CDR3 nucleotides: TGTGCCAGCAGCTGGGCAGGGGGCGATAATTCACCCCTCCACTTT.

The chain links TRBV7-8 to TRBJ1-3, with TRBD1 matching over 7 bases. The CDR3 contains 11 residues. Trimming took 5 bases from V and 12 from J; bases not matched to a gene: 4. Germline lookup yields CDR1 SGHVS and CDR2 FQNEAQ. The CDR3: CASSRQGRIYF. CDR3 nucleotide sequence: TGTGCCAGCAGCCGACAGGGCCGCATATATTTT.

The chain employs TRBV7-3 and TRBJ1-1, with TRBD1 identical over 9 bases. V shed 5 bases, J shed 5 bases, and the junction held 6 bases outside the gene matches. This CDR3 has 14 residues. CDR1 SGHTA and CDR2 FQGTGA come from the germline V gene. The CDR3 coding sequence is TGTGCCAGCAGCGCCACGACAGGGGGGACTGAAGCTTTCTTT. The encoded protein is CASSATTGGTEAFF.

CDR3: CASSLGFRQPPPHYGYTF. The CDR3 region has the DNA TGTGCCAGCAGCTTAGGTTTCAGACAGCCCCCACCGCACTATGGCTACACCTTC. V usage is TRBV7-8 and J usage is TRBJ1-2; D may be TRBD1 (5 bases). There are 18 residues in the CDR3. CDR1 is SGHVS and CDR2 is FQNEAQ in the germline V gene. The V end was cut by 1 base, the J end by 3 bases, with 21 bases between.

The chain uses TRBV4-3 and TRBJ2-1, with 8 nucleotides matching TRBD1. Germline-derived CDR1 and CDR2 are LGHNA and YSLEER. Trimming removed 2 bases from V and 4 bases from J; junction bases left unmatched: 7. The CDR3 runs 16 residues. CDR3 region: CASSQSGTGFYNEQFF. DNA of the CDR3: TGCGCCAGCAGCCAATCCGGGACAGGTTTTTACAATGAGCAGTTCTTC.

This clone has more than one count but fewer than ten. CDR3 amino acids: CASQRGTSGELFF. The CDR3 DNA follows: TGTGCCAGCCAACGAGGTACCTCCGGGGAGCTGTTTTTT. This chain connects TRBV7-3 to TRBJ2-2; D call uncertain. Germline CDR1 and CDR2: SGHTA and FQGTGA. Between the trimmed V and J ends, which lost 8 bases and 6 bases, there was a span of 13 bases. CDR3 length: 13 residues. The full variable domain, completed using reference TRBV7-3 and TRBJ2-2, is GAGVSQTPSNKVTEKGKYVELRCDPISGHTALYWYRQSLGQGPEFLIYFQGTGAADDSGLPNDRFFAVRPEGSVSTLKIQRTERGDSAVYLCASQRGTSGELFFGEGSRLTVL.

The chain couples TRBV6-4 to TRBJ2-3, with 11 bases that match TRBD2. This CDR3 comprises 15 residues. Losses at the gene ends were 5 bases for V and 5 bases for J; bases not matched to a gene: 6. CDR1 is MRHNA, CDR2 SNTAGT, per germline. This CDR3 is CASSYTSGGQDTQYF. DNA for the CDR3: TGTGCCAGCAGTTACACTAGCGGGGGTCAAGATACGCAGTATTTT.

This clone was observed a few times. CDR3 sequence: CASKVSAGDLYNEQFF. In nucleotides, the CDR3 is TGCGCCAGCAAGGTTTCTGCGGGGGACCTCTACAATGAGCAGTTCTTC. This chain connects TRBV5-1 to TRBJ2-1; 7 bases map to TRBD2. The CDR3 is 16 amino acids. After removal of 6 bases from V and 3 bases from J, the junction contained 12 bases not matched to a gene. Germline assignment: CDR1 SGHRS and CDR2 YFSETQ.

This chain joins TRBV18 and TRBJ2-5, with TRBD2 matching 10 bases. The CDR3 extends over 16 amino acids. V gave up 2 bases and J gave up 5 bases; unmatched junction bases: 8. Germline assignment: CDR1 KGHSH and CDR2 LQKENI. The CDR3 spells CASSPNQRGGYETQYF. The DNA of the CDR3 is TGTGCCAGCTCACCAAACCAGCGGGGGGGGTATGAGACCCAGTACTTC.

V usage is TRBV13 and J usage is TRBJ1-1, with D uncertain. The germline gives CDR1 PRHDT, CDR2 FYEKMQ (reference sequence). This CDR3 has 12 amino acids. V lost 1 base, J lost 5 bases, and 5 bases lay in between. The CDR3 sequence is CASSLVRTEAFF. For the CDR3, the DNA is TGTGCCAGCAGCTTAGTCAGGACTGAAGCTTTCTTT.

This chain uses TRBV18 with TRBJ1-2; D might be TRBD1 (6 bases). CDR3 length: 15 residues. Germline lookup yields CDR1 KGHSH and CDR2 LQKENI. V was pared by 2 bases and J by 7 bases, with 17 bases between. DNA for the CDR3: TGTGCCAGCTCACCAGACGTACAGGGAGATCTTGGCTACACCTTC. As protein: CASSPDVQGDLGYTF.

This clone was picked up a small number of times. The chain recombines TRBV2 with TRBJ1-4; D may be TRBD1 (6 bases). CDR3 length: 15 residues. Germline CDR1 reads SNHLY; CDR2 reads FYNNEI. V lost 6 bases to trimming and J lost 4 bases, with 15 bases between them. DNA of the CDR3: TGTGCCAGCAGGCCGGGGGGGCTTGGTAATGAAAAACTGTTTTTT. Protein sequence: CASRPGGLGNEKLFF.

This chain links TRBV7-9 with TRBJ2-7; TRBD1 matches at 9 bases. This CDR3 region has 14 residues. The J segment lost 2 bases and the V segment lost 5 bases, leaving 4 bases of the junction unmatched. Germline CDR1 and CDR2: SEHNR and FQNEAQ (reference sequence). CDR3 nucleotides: TGTGCCAGCAGCCTCGGACAGGGGACCTACGAGCAGTACTTC. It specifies CASSLGQGTYEQYF.

CDR3 sequence: CASSYPELALTGELFF. CDR3 bases: TGTGCCAGCAGTTACCCCGAACTAGCCCTCACCGGGGAGCTGTTTTTT. V gene TRBV6-2 or TRBV6-3 combines with J gene TRBJ2-2; possible D gene TRBD2, 6 bases. Germline CDR1 is MNHEY and CDR2 is SVGEGT. There are 16 residues in the CDR3. V was cut by 2 bases and J by 4 bases, with 14 bases left in between.

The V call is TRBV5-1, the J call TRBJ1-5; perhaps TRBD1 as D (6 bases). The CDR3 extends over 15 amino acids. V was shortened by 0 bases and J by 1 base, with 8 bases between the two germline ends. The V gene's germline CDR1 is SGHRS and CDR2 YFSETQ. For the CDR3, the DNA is TGCGCCAGCAGCTTGGGGGGACAAAGCAATCAGCCCCAGCATTTT. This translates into CASSLGGQSNQPQHF.

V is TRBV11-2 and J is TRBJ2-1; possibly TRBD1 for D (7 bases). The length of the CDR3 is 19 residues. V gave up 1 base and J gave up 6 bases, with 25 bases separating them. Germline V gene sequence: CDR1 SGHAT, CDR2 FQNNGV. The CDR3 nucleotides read TGTGCCAGCAGCTTAGTGGCGGGACAGAGGATCGCCCCCTCCAATGAGCAGTTCTTC. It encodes CASSLVAGQRIAPSNEQFF. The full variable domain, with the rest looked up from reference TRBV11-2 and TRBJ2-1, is EAGVAQSPRYKIIEKRQSVAFWCNPISGHATLYWYQQILGQGPKLLIQFQNNGVVDDSQLPKDRFSAERLKGVDSTLKIQPAKLEDSAVYLCASSLVAGQRIAPSNEQFFGPGTRLTVL.

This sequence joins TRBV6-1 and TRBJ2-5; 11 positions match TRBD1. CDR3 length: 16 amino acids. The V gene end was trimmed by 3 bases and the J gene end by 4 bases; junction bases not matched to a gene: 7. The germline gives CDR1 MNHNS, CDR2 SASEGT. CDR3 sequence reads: CASSERTGGARETQYF. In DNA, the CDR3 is TGTGCCAGCAGTGAGCGGACAGGGGGCGCGAGAGAGACCCAGTACTTC.

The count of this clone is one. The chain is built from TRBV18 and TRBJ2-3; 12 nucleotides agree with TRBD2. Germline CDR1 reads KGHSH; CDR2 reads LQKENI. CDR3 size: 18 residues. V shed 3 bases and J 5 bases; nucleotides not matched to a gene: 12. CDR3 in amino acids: CASSPPQGLAGGQDTQYF. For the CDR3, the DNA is TGTGCCAGCTCACCGCCCCAGGGGCTAGCGGGGGGGCAAGATACGCAGTATTTT.

CDR3 nucleotide sequence: TGCGCCAGCAGCCAAGTGGGGGGGGACAATGAGCAGTTCTTC. Its protein product is CASSQVGGDNEQFF. This chain uses TRBV4-3 with TRBJ2-1, with TRBD2 matching over 7 bases. Germline V gives CDR1 LGHNA, CDR2 YSLEER. CDR3 length equals 14 residues. With V trimmed by 1 base and J by 5 bases, 2 bases remained unmatched.

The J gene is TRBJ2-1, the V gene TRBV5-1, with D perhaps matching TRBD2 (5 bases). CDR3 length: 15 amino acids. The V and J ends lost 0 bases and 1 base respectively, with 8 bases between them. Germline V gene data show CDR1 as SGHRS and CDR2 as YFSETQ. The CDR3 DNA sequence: TGCGCCAGCAGCTTGGTCGGGGATTCCTACAATGAGCAGTTCTTC. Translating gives CASSLVGDSYNEQFF.

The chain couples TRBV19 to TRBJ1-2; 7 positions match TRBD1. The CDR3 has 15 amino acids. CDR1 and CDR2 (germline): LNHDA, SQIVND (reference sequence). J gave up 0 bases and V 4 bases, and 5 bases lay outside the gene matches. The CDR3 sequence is CASSNPGTANYGYTF. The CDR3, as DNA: TGTGCCAGTAGTAACCCCGGGACAGCTAACTATGGCTACACCTTC. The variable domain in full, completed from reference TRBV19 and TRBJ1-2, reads DGGITQSPKYLFRKEGQNVTLSCEQNLNHDAMYWYRQDPGQGLRLIYYSQIVNDFQKGDIAEGYSVSREKKESFPLTVTSAQKNPTAFYLCASSNPGTANYGYTFGSGTRLTVV.